The rows below give T cell receptor beta chains drawn from one sample of a study of CD8+ T cells in alopecia areata. Repertoires were generated with immunoSEQ multiplex PCR, while TCRdb's copy carries only in-frame clones and drops some. This table holds 150,000 to 200,000 clones, about 66% found once. Sequencing used CD8+ T cells sorted from blood, obtained at week 0. These receptors originate from a human donor with alopecia areata. CDR3s include the opening cysteine and the closing phenylalanine or tryptophan. Only some rows state a clone size, as once, few, many or a class for expanded clones.

J gene	clone size	V gene	CDR3 protein
TRBJ1-5	NA	TRBV30	CAWSEDGPRPQHF
TRBJ2-1	once	TRBV29-1	CSVVGHRGGYNEQFF
TRBJ2-2	NA	TRBV19	CASTPLLAGVPNTGELFF
TRBJ2-3	NA	TRBV7-9	CASSPRPDRSGSDTQYF
TRBJ2-1	NA	TRBV11-3	CASIAAGGLYNEQFF
TRBJ1-1	NA	TRBV5-1	CASSLTDMNTEAFF
TRBJ2-2	NA	TRBV25-1	CASSEGAGELFF
TRBJ1-2	few	TRBV29-1	CSVPIQGVDGYTF
TRBJ1-5	NA	TRBV25-1	CASSKGQGVNQPQHF
TRBJ2-6	NA	TRBV6-1	CASSVRGWTGNYPGANVLTF
TRBJ1-4	NA	TRBV28	CASSHQPGAPIEGLFF
TRBJ2-2	once	TRBV10-2	CASRGQSNTGELFF
TRBJ1-1	NA	TRBV9	CASSPSGGNTEAFF
TRBJ2-2	NA	TRBV2	CASTPGGGANTGELFF
TRBJ2-5	NA	TRBV25-1	CASSELGGSRTQYF
TRBJ1-5	NA	TRBV4-1	CASSQRSAPEPQHF
TRBJ2-1	NA	TRBV27	CASSLVLPEGNEQFF
TRBJ1-4	few	TRBV15	CATSRGLEGEKLFF
TRBJ1-2	once	TRBV15	CATSGQGAPYGYTF
TRBJ2-2	NA	TRBV4-1	CASSQDEGVLSGELFF
TRBJ1-2	NA	TRBV7-9	CASSFTGEGYGYTF
TRBJ2-7	NA	TRBV13	CASSRGLAGAEYEQYF
TRBJ1-2	NA	TRBV9	CASSASTDSPNYGYTF
TRBJ2-7	NA	TRBV11-2	CASSPGTAYEQYF
TRBJ2-3	NA	TRBV13	CASSLGRNTDTQYF
TRBJ2-1	NA	TRBV4-1	CASSQAHRGGAEQFF
TRBJ2-5	NA	TRBV4-2	CASSQVTGGQETQYF
TRBJ1-2	few	TRBV5-1	CASSLAPDNYGYTF